This passage covers 6 T cell receptor beta chains from one sample sequenced in a study of blood T cell repertoires in COVID-19. Using immunoSEQ multiplex PCR, the repertoire was profiled, and TCRdb retains in-frame clones only, with some absent. The sample consists of about 200,000 clones, around 89% of them appearing once. Sequenced: PBMCs or T cells enriched from blood (not recorded which). The receptors stem from a woman aged 18-29 years who had recovered from COVID-19.

The chain has TRBV19 and TRBJ2-1, with D maybe TRBD2 (7 bases). The CDR3 covers 11 residues. Germline CDR1 LNHDA, CDR2 SQIVND (reference sequence). The V end was cut by 6 bases, the J end by 9 bases, with 9 bases between. CDR3 amino acids: CASRRGGEQFF. The CDR3, as DNA: TGTGCCAGTAGAAGGGGGGGTGAGCAGTTCTTC.

The chain carries TRBV5-1 and TRBJ1-2; 7 nucleotides agree with TRBD1. This CDR3 comprises 17 residues. Germline V gene lookup returns CDR1 SGHRS and CDR2 YFSETQ. V gave up 3 bases and J gave up 0 bases; unmatched junction bases: 11. CDR3 region: CASSYTAGQEANYGYTF. CDR3 in DNA: TGCGCCAGCAGCTACACGGCAGGACAGGAAGCTAACTATGGCTACACCTTC. Full variable domain (rest looked up from reference TRBV5-1 and TRBJ1-2): KAGVTQTPRYLIKTRGQQVTLSCSPISGHRSVSWYQQTPGQGLQFLFEYFSETQRNKGNFPGRFSGRQFSNSRSEMNVSTLELGDSALYLCASSYTAGQEANYGYTFGSGTRLTVV.

The chain couples TRBV5-1 to TRBJ1-6; perhaps TRBD1 as D (6 bases). Germline V gene lookup returns CDR1 SGHRS and CDR2 YFSETQ. The CDR3 covers 14 residues. V shed 1 base and J shed 6 bases, with 8 bases lying between them. Here the CDR3 DNA reads TGCGCCAGCAGCTTGACAGGGTTTAATTCACCCCTCCACTTT. It translates to CASSLTGFNSPLHF.

The rearrangement joins TRBV5-1 to TRBJ1-2; no clear D. Germline CDR1 is SGHRS and CDR2 is YFSETQ. This CDR3 has 15 amino acids. V lost 5 bases to trimming and J lost 0 bases, with 14 bases between them. CDR3 in amino acids: CASRWRQEANYGYTF. CDR3 coding DNA: TGCGCCAGCAGATGGAGGCAGGAAGCTAACTATGGCTACACCTTC.

This chain joins TRBV11-2 and TRBJ1-2; no clear D gene. CDR1 and CDR2 (germline): SGHAT, FQNNGV. Trimming took off 4 bases at V and 8 bases at J, with 20 bases between the two ends. The CDR3 runs to 15 residues. CDR3 sequence reads: CASSSTRAGLGGYTF. For the CDR3, the DNA is TGTGCCAGCAGCTCGACCCGAGCGGGTTTAGGCGGCTACACCTTC.

This rearrangement joins TRBV24-1 to TRBJ1-1, with 8 bases fitting TRBD1. Germline V gene data show CDR1 as KGHDR and CDR2 as SFDVKD. Trimming at V came to 7 bases and at J to 6 bases, leaving 3 bases not matched to a gene. There are 12 residues in the CDR3. CDR3: CATRDRGAEAFF. For the CDR3, the DNA is TGTGCCACCAGAGACAGGGGTGCTGAAGCTTTCTTT.